The TCR beta chain under discussion was sequenced for a study of T cell repertoires in cytomegalovirus infection. Study summary: Indications came from public TCR beta signatures; they pointed to CMV infection and to a matching HLA type.

Turning to this clonotype: Its antigen is unidentified.

Study results and caveats: In two of eight donors, the top clonotype was HLA-C-restricted CMV-specific.

TCRdb processed the reads anew with MiXCR; each CDR3 protein has one entry. The data hold 830,000 or so distinct CDR3 sequences, with about 31% observed a single time. V was clipped by 1 base and J by 0 bases, with 12 bases between them. Germline CDR1 and CDR2: SEHNR and FQNEAQ (reference sequence). CDR3 size: 16 residues. The sequence was collected from a human donor in good health (CMV status not recorded). Some clones in this sample may be carry-over from other donors' samples. The sequencing here drew on cultured CD8+ T cells from PBMCs, taken from culture after CMV antigen stimulation. The chain uses TRBV7-9 and TRBJ1-1; no definite D call. The CDR3 bases are TGTGCCAGCAGCTTAGGTCGGCAGGCAATGAACACTGAAGCTTTCTTT. It is translated as CASSLGRQAMNTEAFF.